The present T cell receptor beta chain was sequenced within a study of metastatic and nonmetastatic thyroid tumors. Patients were all untreated before their thyroid surgery. About this clone: Its antigen is as yet unknown.

From the PCR reads, TCRdb re-called clones with MiXCR. The table lists around 20,000 clones, approximately 22% of them singletons. Per germline, CDR1 SGHRS and CDR2 YFSETQ. V shed 4 bases and J 0 bases; nucleotides not matched to a gene: 5. CDR3 length: 15 amino acids. Regarding the study as a whole: It was reported that TCR beta diversity was significantly higher in malignant thyroid tumors than benign nodules, in blood and tumor.

The sequence was collected from a female donor with papillary thyroid cancer or a benign thyroid nodule (not recorded which). Some clones in this sample may be carry-over from other donors' samples. The sample taken for sequencing was tumor tissue. The genes are TRBV5-1 and TRBJ1-2, with TRBD1 identical over 8 bases. Here the CDR3 reads CASSGVQGANYGYTF. CDR3 DNA: TGCGCCAGCAGCGGAGTACAGGGGGCTAACTATGGCTACACCTTC.